One T cell receptor (beta chain) is described in this entry. The clone's antigen remains unknown. It has no much larger one-base neighbor in the sample; base qualities were not kept. This entry comes from a study of cytomegalovirus exposure and HLA in healthy donors (dated by TCRdb to about 2017). Study-level background: In an earlier analysis of roughly 500 of the donors, less than 350 Gb of sequence data and 90 million to 120 million unique TCR beta sequences from roughly 200 million T cells were reported. Roughly 300 gigabases of sequencing data and 70 million to 85 million unique TCR sequences were included in an early release covering about 620 HLA-typed donors. Of the approximately 400 genotyped donors, over 65% fell in the genetic ancestry cluster associated with self-reported Caucasian donors. The aim of the study was to test whether cataloging public T cell receptors could identify signatures of past pathogen exposure. Using immunosequencing, the study profiled T cell repertoires from around 670 subjects and related those repertoires to cytomegalovirus serostatus. In addition to the first cohort of 666 subjects, a separate validation cohort of 120 different subjects was used. High-throughput TCR immunosequencing, statistical association of individual TCRs with disease status, and machine learning were combined to predict cytomegalovirus infection status. In a later analysis, previously published TCR beta repertoires from 500 to 750 donors were re-analyzed and high-resolution HLA genotyping was added so that TCR occurrence patterns could be studied. Rather than using new phenotypic data, the later analysis identified candidate immune exposures from TCR beta sequences and from how often those sequences occurred across donors. An earlier analysis of 450 to 750 of the donors used high-throughput TCR beta sequencing to judge whether each TCR beta V gene segment behaved as functional or pseudogenic. Donor age, sex, ethnicity and CMV serostatus were compiled alongside the repertoire data. A later genetic analysis took genome-wide SNP genotypes for about 55% of the roughly 700 donors and used that subset as a discovery cohort. All discovery cohort repertoires had been generated using a single sequencing platform. Class I and class II HLA loci were covered by the typing at four-digit resolution. Typing coverage varied by locus: 629-630 donors for A, B, C, DRB1 and DQB1; about 520 for DQA1; around 570 for DPA1; roughly 470 for DPB1. Roughly 5 DR-DQ haplotypes were treated as single units for association and clustering because of strong linkage in the cohort. Across roughly 420 genotyped donors of the cohort, an average of approximately 240,000 unique TCR beta nucleotide sequences per donor were sequenced, and approximately 17% of those sequences were non-productive. Study-level results and caveats: Most TCR sequences were observed very rarely across donors, whereas some public TCRs were present in many individuals. The study listed 164 TCR beta chains as associated with cytomegalovirus. Strong co-occurrence of HLA alleles, especially DR and DQ, made assigning TCR associations to individual alleles difficult. The only immune exposure information available for the cohort was CMV serostatus. Linkage disequilibrium might explain the correlated functional status among segregating V segments, but an unknown experimental factor could not be ruled out. Cytomegalovirus status was reported to be diagnosed by the classifier with high specificity and sensitivity in both the original and validation cohorts. In a later analysis, HLA-associated TCR beta chains showed more clonal expansion and lower generation probabilities than non-associated chains that were equally common. A further reported finding was that TCR beta sequences accurately predicted the HLA-A and HLA-B alleles for most subjects in the first cohort. The authors suggested that the approach could potentially be generalized to other disease states and immunological phenotypes. In a later analysis, most CMV-associated TCR beta chains were found to appear HLA-restricted, with HLA associations seemingly driven largely by CMV exposure. A later analysis associated 17,000 or so TCR beta sequences with specific HLA alleles at a false discovery rate of 0.05. An association between a missense DCLRE1C variant and V-gene and J-gene trimming of TCR beta chains was found in a later genetic analysis and replicated in an independent cohort. HLA typing was unavailable for some donors at each locus, so association tests used only the typed subset. A cluster of highly shared sequence variants was judged likely to represent a technical artifact of the sequencing pipeline. Roughly uniform sequencing depth across donors was assumed in presence/absence analyses, although this assumption may not hold. Because counts were too low, fewer than 20 rarely observed V segments, including chromosome 9 orphons, were excluded from the earlier analysis of several hundred of the donors. In an earlier analysis of approximately 590 of the donors, most TCR beta V segments appeared in productive rearrangements about 87% or about 30% of the time, broadly matching IMGT annotations. Three of the identified cytomegalovirus-associated TCR beta chains were confirmed in vitro to be specific for cytomegalovirus antigens. The 87-base-pair reads could not distinguish some IMGT-functional V segments, including TRBV6-2 and TRBV6-3, so those segments were excluded. A later genetic analysis reported fewer N-insertions in productive TCRs among donors in an Asian-associated ancestry cluster than the approximately 670-donor mean. This cohort had only TCR beta chains sequenced, and the lack of alpha or paired-chain data limited which features could be detected. According to a later analysis, parvovirus B19, influenza, CMV and Epstein-Barr virus appeared linked to several top co-occurrence clusters. A later analysis found that TCR association rates varied across HLA loci, with DRB1 alleles showing the most associated TCRs and HLA-C alleles the fewest.

CDR1 and CDR2 were assigned from the germline V gene as KGHSY and FQNENV. The CDR3 contains 15 residues, cysteine and phenylalanine counted. Of all the DNA, just the CDR3 is kept, 45 bases in frame from base 1. V is reduced by 0 bases and J by 4 bases, leaving a spacing of 9 bases between them. The cohort consisted of 600 to 700 healthy bone marrow donors. All cohort members were sampled while nominally healthy, although unrecorded immune exposures were likely present. The donor was CMV seronegative and was included in the group of several hundred seronegative cohort members. Each donor provided a peripheral blood sample, and peripheral blood mononuclear cells were used for TCR beta sequencing. Genomic DNA extraction from the blood cell samples was performed with the Qiagen DNeasy Blood Extraction Kit. The library was obtained by the immunoSEQ multiplex PCR assay. A mixture of 60 forward primers for TCR Vbeta segments and 13 reverse primers for TCR Jbeta segments was used in the multiplex PCR. The CDR3 region of rearranged TCR beta genes was amplified from genomic DNA with a multiplex PCR assay. Amplified TCR beta libraries were sequenced as 87-base-pair reads on the Illumina HiSeq System. The study's processing was this. Across the 600 to 700 repertoires, a later analysis counted around 80 million unique TCR beta chains, some 11 million of which were shared by at least two donors. Raw reads were error-corrected and collapsed into unique sequences by a nearest-neighbor algorithm in which closely related sequences were merged to remove PCR and sequencing errors. Alignment of CDR3 sequences to IMGT reference sequences was used to assign V, D and J gene segments. Each retained sequence needed at least a six-nucleotide match to both a V gene segment and a J gene segment. A rearrangement counted as productive if the CDR3 had no stop codons and remained in frame with V and J, and every other rearrangement counted as non-productive. CDR3 was defined by IMGT convention, running from the second conserved V-encoded cysteine to the conserved J-encoded phenylalanine. The earlier analysis of about 640 of the donors excluded any sequence lacking an unambiguous match to a single V gene segment. In an earlier analysis of 587 of the donors, V segments were called functional above 56.7% productive rearrangements and were called segregating when the between-donor standard deviation exceeded 5%. A statistical classification framework was built to diagnose cytomegalovirus status from the catalog of TCR beta chain sequences. In a later analysis, TCR nucleotide sequences were compared against IMGT/GENE-DB human TR gene sequences so that V and J genes could be assigned. Using the TCRdist pipeline, a later analysis assigned CDR3 sequences along with most-parsimonious VDJ recombination scenarios. In a later analysis, each TCR beta chain was defined by its CDR3 amino acid sequence together with its V-gene family, and reads lacking a unique V-gene family were excluded. A later analysis removed 592 highly shared, low-generation-probability nucleotide sequences to deal with suspected cross-contamination and a sequencing artifact. For each public chain, a later analysis derived a clonal expansion index from normalized ranks of inferred template counts within each repertoire. In a later analysis, generation probabilities were computed with a VDJ recombination model fitted to out-of-frame rearrangements, and the resulting probabilities were checked against IGoR. Hypergeometric tests were used in a later analysis to score TCR-TCR, TCR-HLA and TCR-CMV co-occurrence, with a repertoire-size bias correction applied to the TCR pairs. A later analysis estimated false discovery rates by permuting HLA or CMV assignments 20 times. A later analysis grouped co-occurring TCRs with DBSCAN, adding TCRdist sequence similarity when clustering within HLA-allele-positive subsets. Repertoires with fewer than 30,000 or more than 120,000 public chains, plus five repertoires with anomalous nucleotide sharing, were excluded from co-occurrence clustering. The table was pulled from immuneACCESS by TCRdb, which kept in-frame rearrangements only. Such tables lose some clones; where checked, under half of the loss comes from unresolved V genes, and the rest has no known cause. The V and J calls and clone size come from that table; D and trimming were worked out from the DNA. The sample has over 95,000 clones on record, more than 60% of them singletons. Less than 3% of the sample belongs to the ten largest clones.

The sample was PBMCs. This receptor was obtained from a female donor in good health and CMV-seronegative. The sequence links TRBV16 to TRBJ1-4, with a tentative D gene TRBD1 over 5 matching bases. The CDR3 region has the sequence CASSQSRTLNEKLFF. The nucleotides read TGTGCCAGCAGCCAATCGAGGACACTTAATGAAAAACTGTTTTTT.